This passage covers 20 T cell receptor beta chains from one sample sequenced in a study of CXCR3-negative and CXCR3-positive naive CD8 T cells. Whole-study results and caveats: More hydrophobic TRB CDR3s were found in CXCR3-positive naive cells than in CXCR3-negative naive cells.

These receptors have no identified antigens. The libraries of TRB cDNA were prepared using 5' RACE with UMI labels. TCRdb reprocessed the 5' RACE reads and stores each CDR3 protein as one record, lacking DNA. The repertoire shows some 53,000 distinct CDR3 sequences; the top ten hold roughly 0.6%. Material for sequencing was naive CXCR3+ CD8+ T cells from blood. The subset was: CD45RO-CCR7+CD27+CD95- naive CD8+ T cells expressing CXCR3 (TNR3+). These receptors originate from a human donor in good health. Some clones in this sample may be carry-over from other donors' samples.

V gene TRBV3-1 combines with J gene TRBJ2-1; the TCRdb D gene call, TRBD1, has no DNA to confirm it. The germline V gene has CDR1 LGHDT and CDR2 YNNKEL (reference sequence). CDR3 size: 17 residues. CDR3 protein: CASSQSTGTGDPDEQFF.

The chain has TRBV2 and TRBJ2-2. Per the germline V gene, CDR1 is SNHLY and CDR2 is FYNNEI. The CDR3 extends over 12 amino acids. CDR3 in amino acids: CASSDTTGELFF.

This rearrangement joins TRBV18 to TRBJ2-1. The CDR3 runs 16 residues. CDR1 and CDR2 (germline): KGHSH, LQKENI. The CDR3 spells CASSPPSRGAYNEQFF. Together with reference TRBV18 and TRBJ2-1, the CDR3 gives the full variable domain: NAGVMQNPRHLVRRRGQEARLRCSPMKGHSHVYWYRQLPEEGLKFMVYLQKENIIDESGMPKERFSAEFPKEGPSILRIQQVVRGDSAAYFCASSPPSRGAYNEQFFGPGTRLTVL.

J is TRBJ1-3 and V is TRBV21-1; TCRdb's D call of TRBD1 is untestable without DNA. TRBV21-1 is a known pseudogene. This CDR3 contains 18 residues. CDR3 sequence reads: CASRGGQGKDSSGNTIYF.

The genes are TRBV13 and TRBJ2-3. There are 16 residues in the CDR3. Germline CDR1 PRHDT, CDR2 FYEKMQ (reference sequence). This CDR3 reads CASSADGGLNTDTQYF. Looking up the rest from reference TRBV13 and TRBJ2-3 gives the full variable domain: AAGVIQSPRHLIKEKRETATLKCYPIPRHDTVYWYQQGPGQDPQFLISFYEKMQSDKGSIPDRFSAQQFSDYHSELNMSSLELGDSALYFCASSADGGLNTDTQYFGPGTRLTVL.

The chain employs TRBV29-1 and TRBJ2-1. Germline assignment: CDR1 SQVTM and CDR2 ANQGSEA. The CDR3 extends over 11 amino acids. The CDR3 spells CSVLGFNEQFF.

The rearrangement uses TRBV10-3 and TRBJ2-7. CDR3 length: 12 amino acids. Per germline, CDR1 ENHRY and CDR2 SYGVKD. This CDR3 reads CAISEVVYEQYF.

This chain connects TRBV4-1 to TRBJ2-7. Germline V gene data show CDR1 as MGHRA and CDR2 as YSYEKL. The CDR3 totals 15 residues. Here the CDR3 reads CASSQDQGATYEQYF.

This CDR3 is CASSLFDGRGEKLFF. The V call is TRBV12-3 or TRBV12-4, the J call TRBJ1-4; the TRBD1 assignment by TCRdb is unverifiable without DNA. The CDR3 extends over 15 amino acids.

The chain is built from TRBV27 and TRBJ1-2; the TCRdb D gene call, TRBD1, has no DNA to confirm it. CDR3 length equals 14 residues. CDR1 is MNHEY and CDR2 is SMNVEV in the germline V gene (reference sequence). CDR3 residues: CASSLHQGSYGYTF.

The chain uses TRBV12-3 or TRBV12-4 and TRBJ2-7. The length of the CDR3 is 12 residues. The CDR3 sequence: CASSFGESEQYF.

The rearrangement uses TRBV12-3 or TRBV12-4 and TRBJ2-7; the TCRdb D gene call, TRBD1, has no DNA to confirm it. This CDR3 is built from 13 residues. The CDR3 spells CASTPSGVNEQYF.

The V and J genes are TRBV12-3 or TRBV12-4 and TRBJ2-5; absent DNA, TCRdb's TRBD1 call cannot be checked. The CDR3 runs to 13 residues. The CDR3 loop reads CASSLGAWETQYF.

The J gene is TRBJ2-7, the V gene TRBV7-2; absent DNA, TCRdb's TRBD1 call cannot be checked. Germline values: CDR1 SGHTA, CDR2 FQGNSA. The CDR3 sequence is 16 residues long. CDR3 sequence: CASSSPLTGTEGEQYF.

The chain employs TRBV9 and TRBJ1-1; TCRdb lists TRBD1, though no DNA is available to test this call. CDR3 length: 12 residues. In germline, CDR1 is SGDLS, CDR2 YYNGEE. The chain's CDR3 is CASSPGVTEAFF.

This chain links TRBV12-3 or TRBV12-4 with TRBJ2-3; lacking DNA, the TRBD2 call made by TCRdb goes unchecked. CDR3 length equals 15 residues. CDR3 in amino acids: CASSPNEGGLDTQYF.

V is TRBV29-1 and J is TRBJ2-1; TCRdb names TRBD2, which stays unverified in the absence of DNA. CDR3 length equals 13 residues. Per germline, CDR1 SQVTM and CDR2 ANQGSEA. The chain's CDR3 is CSVERQGGNEQFF.

This chain joins TRBV25-1 and TRBJ2-2; TCRdb lists TRBD1, though no DNA is available to test this call. CDR1 is MGHDK, CDR2 SYGVNS, per germline. The CDR3 runs to 15 residues. The CDR3 region is CASSGQGFLRGELFF.

The rearrangement uses TRBV7-2 and TRBJ1-5. Germline V CDR1 and CDR2: SGHTA, FQGNSA. CDR3 length: 13 residues. The CDR3 spells CASSLAWNQPQHF.

CDR3 protein: CSVAASMNTEAFF. V usage is TRBV29-1 and J usage is TRBJ1-1. Per the germline V gene, CDR1 is SQVTM and CDR2 is ANQGSEA. The CDR3 contains 13 residues.